Sequencing of this T cell receptor beta chain was carried out in a study of blood T cell repertoires in COVID-19. Study in general: Nucleic acid was either cDNA or gDNA, and it came from T cells, B-cell-depleted T cells, or PBMCs.

Germline V gene data show CDR1 as SGHTA and CDR2 as FQGTGA. This CDR3 comprises 15 residues. With V trimmed by 5 bases and J by 2 bases, 3 bases remained unmatched. Profiled with immunoSEQ multiplex PCR; TCRdb holds only in-frame clones, not every one. The repertoire holds around 200,000 clones, 88% seen once, with 1.1% in the top ten. The receptor's source is a man in his thirties or forties with acute or convalescent COVID-19. The rearrangement links TRBV7-3 to TRBJ2-6, with 7 positions matching TRBD1. Sequencing was done on a sample of peripheral blood. CDR3 amino acids: CASSLGGAGANVLTF. The CDR3 nucleotides are TGTGCCAGCAGCCTAGGGGGCGCTGGGGCCAACGTCCTGACTTTC.